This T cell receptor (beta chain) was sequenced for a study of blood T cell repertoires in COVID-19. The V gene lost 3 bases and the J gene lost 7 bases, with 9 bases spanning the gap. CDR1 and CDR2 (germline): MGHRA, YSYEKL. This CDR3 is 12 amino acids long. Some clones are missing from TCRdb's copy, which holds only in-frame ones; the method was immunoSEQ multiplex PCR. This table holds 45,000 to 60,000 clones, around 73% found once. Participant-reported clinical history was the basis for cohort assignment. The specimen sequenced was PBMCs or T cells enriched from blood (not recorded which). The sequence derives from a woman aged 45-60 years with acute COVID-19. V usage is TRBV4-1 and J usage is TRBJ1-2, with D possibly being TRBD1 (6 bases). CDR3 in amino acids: CASSHPRGGYTF. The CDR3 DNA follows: TGCGCCAGCAGCCACCCCAGGGGTGGCTACACCTTC.